Reported below is one TCR beta chain. Patients in Seattle were enrolled during active infection, then followed longitudinally. This sample was taken from a study of blood T cell repertoires in COVID-19. At the level of the study: PBMCs, B-cell-depleted T cells, or T cells provided the cDNA or gDNA that made up the material.

Under the authors' procedure: Reference gene primer amplification in the assay estimated nucleated cell counts. Libraries were prepared by immunoSEQ multiplex PCR; TCRdb keeps only in-frame clonotypes and omits some of them. The V and J calls and the clone size are those of that table, but D and trimming were determined from the DNA. The sample contains 79,000 or so clones, 70% to 90% of which appear only once. Germline V gives CDR1 LNHDA, CDR2 SQIVND (reference sequence). This CDR3 is built from 13 residues. Trimming removed 6 bases from V and 7 bases from J, with 12 bases in between. The specimen was peripheral blood. The V call is TRBV19, the J call TRBJ1-4; D remains unclear. The TCR sequence derives from a man aged 60 to 75 with COVID-19, enrolled during active disease. CDR3 residues: CASSRAVSEKLFF. The CDR3 nucleotides are TGTGCCAGTAGCCGAGCCGTAAGTGAAAAACTGTTTTTT.